A selection of T cell receptor beta chains follows, all from one sample in a study of shared clonotypes between healthy human individuals. The assay was immunoSEQ multiplex PCR, and TCRdb's table has in-frame clones only and misses some. The sample has under 600,000 clones; about 80% are singletons. Sequenced: PBMCs. The source of these receptors is a woman aged 40-49 years in good health. Some clones in this sample may be carry-over from other donors' samples. The CDR3 runs from the conserved cysteine through the conserved F or W.

j_call v_call cdr3_aa
TRBJ2-7 TRBV5-1 CASSLVAGDPYEQYF
TRBJ2-7 TRBV11-3 CASSLLAGGTYEQYF
TRBJ2-7 TRBV6-1 CASSERQGITYEQYF
TRBJ2-1 TRBV10-3 CAISESWASPGEQFF
TRBJ2-3 TRBV5-1 CASSLTGSTDTQYF
TRBJ2-5 TRBV9 CASSTPTTQETQYF
TRBJ1-1 TRBV7-8 CASSSQGANTEAFF
TRBJ2-1 TRBV9 CASSDREMGLAGGEQFF
TRBJ2-7 TRBV29-1 CSAGQGPPYEQYF
TRBJ2-1 TRBV27 CASSWGGSSYNEQFF
TRBJ2-7 TRBV6-1 CASSRGGPNYEQYF
TRBJ2-2 TRBV27 CASSWGQGATGELFF
TRBJ1-1 TRBV28 CASSLGNEAFF
TRBJ2-3 TRBV10-3 CAIRTSGTDTQYF
TRBJ1-5 TRBV30 CAWSETGDQPQHF
TRBJ2-6 TRBV4-3 CASSPHLNSGANVLTF
TRBJ2-7 TRBV7-3 CASSLGPMSSYEQYF
TRBJ1-4 TRBV6-1 CASSEGRTGSGEKLFF
TRBJ2-1 TRBV10-3 CAISGPPGGSYNEQFF
TRBJ1-5 TRBV19 CASSIVNSNQPQHF
TRBJ2-5 TRBV7-3 CASSPGLAGGETQYF
TRBJ1-2 TRBV6-1 CASSYGPMITF
TRBJ1-1 TRBV11-2 CASSKTGGSNTEAFF